This TCR beta chain appears in the sequencing data of a study of T cells in Graves' hyperthyroidism and ophthalmopathy. Broader study findings: Among thyroid clonotypes expanded above 0.001, most also appeared in blood.

This clonotype was recorded a few times. Its antigen is currently unknown. The diagnostic basis comprised clinical symptoms, serum thyroxine and TRAb, thyroid ultrasound and orbital computed tomography. Germline CDR1 and CDR2: SEHNR and FQNEAQ (reference sequence). The length of the CDR3 is 13 residues. V dropped 7 bases and J dropped 3 bases, with 12 bases sitting between them. The source material, RNA transcripts, was used to amplify TCR beta CDR3 regions. Researchers ran a first-round RT-PCR on the TCR CDR3 using the HTBI primer set. TCRdb analysed the multiplex PCR reads with MiXCR anew, one entry per CDR3 protein. In the table there are some 700,000 distinct CDR3 sequences, 15% to 20% of which are singletons.

The chain uses TRBV7-9 and TRBJ1-1; D remains ambiguous. This clonotype was obtained from a man in his fifties or sixties with Graves' hyperthyroidism. Material: blood. CDR3: CASTIEEDTEAFF. The CDR3 DNA follows: TGTGCCAGCACCATAGAGGAAGACACTGAAGCTTTCTTT.